This T cell receptor beta chain was sequenced for a study of PD-1 blockade in classical Hodgkin lymphoma. Assay: immunoSEQ multiplex PCR; the TCRdb copy retains only in-frame clones and omits some. The sample includes some 150,000 clones, approximately 80% of them seen just once. Germline assignment: CDR1 LNHNV and CDR2 YYDKDF (reference sequence). V lost 3 bases and J lost 8, with 14 bases in between. The CDR3 has 14 residues. Each of the patients experienced relapse following autologous stem cell transplantation, and their brentuximab vedotin exposure differed. The chain couples TRBV15 to TRBJ2-1; D remains ambiguous. Here the sequenced sample was peripheral blood mononuclear cells (PBMCs), taken before the second cycle of nivolumab. The sequence was collected from a human donor with classical Hodgkin lymphoma. The CDR3 region is CATSSPGLVHEQFF. The CDR3 DNA is TGTGCCACCAGCAGCCCCGGGCTAGTCCATGAGCAGTTCTTC.